These 4 T cell receptor beta chains were sequenced from one sample in a study of shared clonotypes between healthy human individuals. TCRdb keeps only in-frame clones here, not all; method: immunoSEQ multiplex PCR. The sample yields over 2,000,000 clones, about 94% seen once. Naive CD8 populations comprised CD45RO-negative cells positively selected for CCR7, excluding terminally differentiated effector memory CD45RA+ cells. Sequencing input: naive CD8+ T cells from PBMCs. The receptors derive from a man aged 18 to 30 in good health. Some clones in this sample may be carry-over from other donors' samples.

The rearrangement links TRBV29-1 to TRBJ2-2; D may match TRBD1 or TRBD2 (7 bases each). Germline CDR1 reads SQVTM; CDR2 reads ANQGSEA. The CDR3 extends over 17 amino acids. Trimming pared 0 bases from V and 1 base from J, leaving 15 bases between. The CDR3 loop is CSVEDRGEGRNTGELFF. The CDR3 bases are TGCAGCGTTGAAGACAGGGGGGAGGGTAGGAACACCGGGGAGCTGTTTTTT.

The chain is built from TRBV10-3 and TRBJ1-1, with 7 bases fitting TRBD1. Germline V lookup: CDR1 ENHRY, CDR2 SYGVKD. V shed 6 bases and J 4 bases; nucleotides not matched to a gene: 8. The length of the CDR3 is 14 residues. Here the CDR3 reads CAISPEQGSTEAFF. In DNA form, the CDR3 reads TGTGCCATCAGCCCGGAACAGGGGTCCACTGAAGCTTTCTTT.

The rearrangement uses TRBV10-3 and TRBJ2-7; 14 bases align to TRBD2. Germline V gene lookup returns CDR1 ENHRY and CDR2 SYGVKD. J lost 3 bases, V lost 9 bases, and 4 bases had no gene match. This CDR3 contains 14 residues. This CDR3 reads CAIGTSGGLYEQYF. The CDR3, as DNA: TGTGCCATTGGGACTAGCGGGGGCCTCTACGAGCAGTACTTC.

The chain employs TRBV19 and TRBJ2-7; D possibly matches TRBD1 or TRBD2 (5 bases each). The V gene's germline CDR1 is LNHDA and CDR2 SQIVND (reference sequence). V was pared by 3 bases and J by 7 bases, with 13 bases between. CDR3 length: 13 amino acids. The CDR3 sequence: CASSMVPWGEQYF. CDR3 bases: TGTGCCAGTAGTATGGTCCCTTGGGGGGAGCAGTACTTC.